A selection of T cell receptor beta chains follows, all from one sample in a study of cytomegalovirus exposure and HLA in healthy donors. Sequencing used immunoSEQ multiplex PCR; TCRdb keeps in-frame clones, though not all of them. The table records fewer than 250,000 clones, about 86% of them present only once. Material for sequencing was PBMCs. The receptors here all came from a man between 18 and 29 years old in good health and CMV-seronegative. Both conserved end residues are part of each CDR3. D genes are given only for firm matches. The size of a clone is reported for some rows only, either as once, few or many, or as a class for expanded clones.

TRBV9	.	TRBJ1-1	.	TGTGCCAGCAGCGTGGCGGAGAACACTGAAGCTTTCTTT	CASSVAENTEAFF
TRBV7-9	.	TRBJ2-1	.	TGTGCCAGCAGCTCCCTCCGGAGTGGCGAGCAGTTCTTC	CASSSLRSGEQFF
TRBV2	.	TRBJ1-4	.	TGTGCCCTCCTGAACACAGGGATGGAAAAACTGTTTTTT	CALLNTGMEKLFF
TRBV5-4	.	TRBJ2-5	.	TGTGCCAGCAGCTTCAGCCAGGGCGAGGTGGAGACCCAGTACTTC	CASSFSQGEVETQYF
TRBV2	.	TRBJ2-7	TRBD2	TGTGCCAGCATGCCCCGGTTAGCGGGACCCTACGAGCAGTACTTC	CASMPRLAGPYEQYF
TRBV30	.	TRBJ1-5	TRBD1	TGTGCCTGGAGTGTACAGGGGCAGCCCCAGCATTTT	CAWSVQGQPQHF
TRBV6-6	once	TRBJ2-1	.	TGTGCCAGCAGTTCGGGGAGCTCCTACAATGAGCAGTTCTTC	CASSSGSSYNEQFF
TRBV2	once	TRBJ1-2	.	TGTGCCAGCAGTGAAGACAGGACCCTTTCCTATGGCTACACCTTC	CASSEDRTLSYGYTF
TRBV9	.	TRBJ2-7	TRBD1	TGTGCCAGCAGCGTCCGACAGGGGGCTGCCGAGCAGTACTTC	CASSVRQGAAEQYF
TRBV2	.	TRBJ2-3	.	TGTGCCAGCAGGACGACAGGCACAGATACGCAGTATTTT	CASRTTGTDTQYF
TRBV28	.	TRBJ2-2	.	TGTGCCAGCAGTTTAATGGCAGGTGCCCGTGGCACCGGGGAGCTGTTTTTT	CASSLMAGARGTGELFF
TRBV30	.	TRBJ2-2	TRBD2	TGTGCCTGGAGTCATGGACTAGTAACTGGGGAGCTGTTTTTT	CAWSHGLVTGELFF
TRBV2	.	TRBJ2-3	.	TGTGCCAGCAGTGAGTTTCCGGGCACAGATACGCAGTATTTT	CASSEFPGTDTQYF
TRBV28	.	TRBJ1-5	TRBD1	TGTGCCAGCGGTGAACAGGGGTCGAGCAATCAGCCCCAGCATTTT	CASGEQGSSNQPQHF
TRBV5-4	.	TRBJ2-2	TRBD1	TGTGCCAGCAGGAGCACAGGGGGTGTATACACCGGGGAGCTGTTTTTT	CASRSTGGVYTGELFF
TRBV7-3	few	TRBJ2-3	.	TGTGCCAGTTCAACGTGGCGGAAGGGAGGAGATACGCAGTATTTT	CASSTWRKGGDTQYF
TRBV5-6	few	TRBJ2-1	.	TGTGCCAGCAGCTTGGCAGGGGCAGCTGCGGGCCCCTACAATGAGCAGTTCTTC	CASSLAGAAAGPYNEQFF
TRBV7-9	.	TRBJ2-1	.	TGTGCCAGCAGCTTAGATCTGGGGCACTACAATGAGCAGTTCTTC	CASSLDLGHYNEQFF
TRBV30	once	TRBJ2-2	TRBD2	TGTGCCTGGGGAGCGGGAGCGGCCACCGGGGAGCTGTTTTTT	CAWGAGAATGELFF
TRBV29-1	.	TRBJ2-1	TRBD2	TGCAGCGTTGACTTAGGGACTAGCCGGGTCAATGAGCAGTTCTTC	CSVDLGTSRVNEQFF
TRBV29-1	.	TRBJ1-2	.	TGCAGCGTTGAAGGCGGGGAGGACTATGGCTACACCTTC	CSVEGGEDYGYTF
TRBV9	.	TRBJ2-3	.	TGTGCCAGCAGCGTAGCTCCCTCCACAGATACGCAGTATTTT	CASSVAPSTDTQYF
TRBV2	.	TRBJ2-2	.	TGTGCCAGCAGACTCCAGGGGAACACCGGGGAGCTGTTTTTT	CASRLQGNTGELFF
TRBV11-2	once	TRBJ1-1	TRBD1	TGTGCCAGCAGCTTCTCAGGGGGAGAAGCTTTCTTT	CASSFSGGEAFF
TRBV2	.	TRBJ2-7	.	TGTGCCAGCAGTGTCCCCAGCTACGAGCAGTACTTC	CASSVPSYEQYF
TRBV28	.	TRBJ1-2	.	TGTGCCAGCAGGAAGGGGCTTAACTATGGCTACACCTTC	CASRKGLNYGYTF
TRBV18	.	TRBJ2-1	.	TGTGCCAGCTCACCACCGCTTCATGACAGGCAGTTCTTC	CASSPPLHDRQFF
TRBV2	.	TRBJ2-5	TRBD1	TGTGCCAGCAGACCAGGGGGAGAGACCCAGTACTTC	CASRPGGETQYF
TRBV28	.	TRBJ1-6	.	TGTGCCAGCAGTTTGTCGGCGGGGACGACACCCCTCCACTTT	CASSLSAGTTPLHF